This TCR beta chain was sequenced during a study of T cell changes during pregnancy in multiple sclerosis. Clones were read by immunoSEQ multiplex PCR, and TCRdb kept only the in-frame ones, dropping some. The data show tens of thousands of clones, approximately 91% seen once. The CDR3 has 16 amino acids. Between the trimmed V and J ends, which lost 5 bases and 4 bases, there was a span of 21 bases. CDR1 is LNHDA, CDR2 SQIVND, per germline (reference sequence). This receptor was taken from a female donor with multiple sclerosis, enrolled in a pregnancy study. This chain links TRBV19 with TRBJ2-7, with a possible D match to TRBD2 (6 bases). Sequenced material: CD8+ T cells from peripheral blood mononuclear cells, taken in the second trimester of pregnancy. The CDR3, as DNA: TGTGCCAGTAGTTCATCGCCGGGACTGAAAGCTTACGAGCAGTACTTC. Protein sequence: CASSSSPGLKAYEQYF.